Below are 23 T cell receptor beta chains sequenced from a single sample in a study of blood T cell repertoires in COVID-19. Using immunoSEQ multiplex PCR, the repertoire was profiled, and TCRdb retains in-frame clones only, with some absent. Among 210,000 or so clones listed, about 88% were seen once. The specimen was peripheral blood. Receptor source: a man aged 35 to 55 with active or convalescent COVID-19.

The rearrangement uses TRBV7-2 and TRBJ1-5; TRBD1 matches at 8 bases. Unmatched junction bases numbered 7, after V lost 6 bases and J lost 6 bases. CDR3 length: 14 amino acids. CDR1 is SGHTA, CDR2 FQGNSA, per germline. CDR3 sequence: CASRETGVGQPQHF. CDR3 nucleotide sequence: TGTGCCAGCAGGGAGACAGGGGTAGGTCAGCCCCAGCATTTT.

This clone was recorded once. At one end the junction does not follow the germline gene, possibly because of a read error. This chain joins TRBV5-1 and TRBJ1-4; D call uncertain. In germline, CDR1 is SGHRS, CDR2 YFSETQ. CDR3 length: 13 amino acids. Here the CDR3 reads CASRPTNGEKLFF. In DNA form, the CDR3 reads TGCGCCAGCAGACCGACTAACGGAGAAAAGCTGTTTTTT. Filled out from reference TRBV5-1 and TRBJ1-4, the complete variable domain reads KAGVTQTPRYLIKTRGQQVTLSCSPISGHRSVSWYQQTPGQGLQFLFEYFSETQRNKGNFPGRFSGRQFSNSRSEMNVSTLELGDSALYLCASRPTNGEKLFFGSGTQLSVL.

The J gene is TRBJ2-6, the V gene TRBV6-7, with D unclear. TRBV6-7 is filed as an ORF, its function uncertain. This CDR3 spans 18 amino acids. Trimming removed 5 bases from V and 5 bases from J, with 22 bases in between. The CDR3 here is CASSGQCVFTSRANVLTF. The CDR3, as DNA: TGTGCCAGCAGTGGGCAATGCGTATTTACAAGTCGGGCCAACGTCCTGACTTTC.

The J gene is TRBJ2-3, the V gene TRBV18; D gene ambiguous. Trimming took 3 bases from V and 0 from J, leaving 10 bases between them. The germline V gene encodes CDR1 KGHSH and CDR2 LQKENI. This CDR3 region has 15 residues. This chain's CDR3 is CASSPVAISTDTQYF. CDR3 coding DNA: TGTGCCAGCTCACCGGTAGCAATCAGCACAGATACGCAGTATTTT.

In its sample, this clone was seen once. The rearrangement uses TRBV7-9 and TRBJ2-7, with D possibly being TRBD1 (5 bases). The CDR3 runs to 14 residues. The V end was cut by 0 bases, the J end by 3 bases, with 9 bases between. Germline CDR1 is SEHNR and CDR2 is FQNEAQ (reference sequence). The chain's CDR3 is CASSLALGRYEQYF. The DNA of the CDR3 is TGTGCCAGCAGCTTAGCTCTGGGGCGCTACGAGCAGTACTTC.

This chain connects TRBV11-2 to TRBJ1-1; D is uncertain. Trimming cost V 0 bases and J 4 bases, with 12 bases left between them. CDR3 length equals 15 residues. Germline V lookup: CDR1 SGHAT, CDR2 FQNNGV. In DNA, the CDR3 is TGTGCCAGCAGCTTAGAACACACAGTGAGCACTGAAGCTTTCTTT. Translated, it gives CASSLEHTVSTEAFF.

The sample holds one count of this clone. This chain's CDR3 is CASSHTTGISNQPQHF. The CDR3 DNA is TGCGCCAGCAGCCATACAACAGGGATTAGCAATCAGCCCCAGCATTTT. This rearrangement joins TRBV4-1 to TRBJ1-5, with D possibly matching TRBD1 (6 bases). Germline values: CDR1 MGHRA, CDR2 YSYEKL. CDR3 length: 16 amino acids. Trimming took off 3 bases at V and 0 bases at J, with 12 bases between the two ends.

This clone was detected a few times. The chain employs TRBV19 and TRBJ2-5; tentatively, D is TRBD2 (5 bases). The length of the CDR3 is 12 residues. V was pared by 6 bases and J by 3 bases, with 8 bases between. CDR1 LNHDA and CDR2 SQIVND come from the germline V gene (reference sequence). The CDR3: CASRGAEETQYF. CDR3 coding DNA: TGTGCCAGTAGGGGAGCCGAAGAGACCCAGTACTTC. Full variable domain (missing parts from reference TRBV19 and TRBJ2-5): DGGITQSPKYLFRKEGQNVTLSCEQNLNHDAMYWYRQDPGQGLRLIYYSQIVNDFQKGDIAEGYSVSREKKESFPLTVTSAQKNPTAFYLCASRGAEETQYFGPGTRLLVL.

The CDR3 coding sequence is TGTGCCAGCTCACTAGCCGACGACAGCTCCTACGAGCAGTACTTC. Encoded protein: CASSLADDSSYEQYF. The chain links TRBV18 to TRBJ2-7; D is perhaps TRBD1 (5 bases). V was shortened by 4 bases and J by 0 bases, with 13 bases between the two germline ends. CDR1 and CDR2 (germline): KGHSH, LQKENI. CDR3 length: 15 residues.

The chain employs TRBV5-1 and TRBJ2-1; D possibly corresponds to TRBD2 (6 bases). V was clipped by 4 bases and J by 4 bases, with 9 bases between them. Germline V gene sequence: CDR1 SGHRS, CDR2 YFSETQ. The CDR3 is 13 residues long. DNA for the CDR3: TGCGCCAGCAGCCCCGGGACTTACAATGAGCAGTTCTTC. Translation: CASSPGTYNEQFF.

J is TRBJ2-2 and V is TRBV7-2; D may be TRBD2 (5 bases). Germline-derived CDR1 and CDR2 are SGHTA and FQGNSA. The CDR3 totals 14 residues. V dropped 3 bases and J dropped 4 bases, with 9 bases sitting between them. CDR3 sequence: CASSFLARTGELFF. CDR3 in DNA: TGTGCCAGCAGCTTCTTAGCGCGCACCGGGGAGCTGTTTTTT.

The genes are TRBV9 and TRBJ2-7, with TRBD1 identical over 7 bases. There are 16 residues in the CDR3. Trimming at V came to 0 bases and at J to 2 bases, leaving 8 bases not matched to a gene. In germline, CDR1 is SGDLS, CDR2 YYNGEE. Here the CDR3 DNA reads TGTGCCAGCAGCGTAGCTCCCAGACAGGGTACCTACGAGCAGTACTTC. Translation: CASSVAPRQGTYEQYF.

The genes are TRBV29-1 and TRBJ2-1, with D perhaps matching TRBD1 (6 bases). Looked up from germline, CDR1 is SQVTM and CDR2 is ANQGSEA. Trimming stripped 3 bases from V and 1 base from J, with 10 bases between. The CDR3 is made up of 14 amino acids. DNA for the CDR3: TGCAGCGTTGATACAGGGAAATCCTACAATGAGCAGTTCTTC. As protein: CSVDTGKSYNEQFF.

J is TRBJ1-1 and V is TRBV28; TRBD1 matches 11 bases. The CDR3 runs to 15 residues. Germline V gene sequence: CDR1 MDHEN, CDR2 SYDVKM. V lost 5 bases to trimming and J lost 7 bases; unmatched junction nucleotides: 9. The CDR3 here is CASSQGQGAPVEAFF. The CDR3 bases are TGTGCCAGCAGTCAAGGACAGGGGGCGCCGGTTGAAGCTTTCTTT.

Only a few counts were recorded for this clone. The rearrangement uses TRBV28 and TRBJ1-6; D remains unclear. Germline CDR1 reads MDHEN; CDR2 reads SYDVKM. V shed 2 bases and J shed 0 bases, with 5 bases lying between them. The CDR3 sequence is 15 residues long. CDR3 coding DNA: TGTGCCAGCAGTTTAGGAGGCTCCTATAATTCACCCCTCCACTTT. It translates to CASSLGGSYNSPLHF.

J is TRBJ2-2 and V is TRBV4-1; D not resolved. V lost 1 base, J lost 0 bases, and 9 bases lay in between. Per the germline V gene, CDR1 is MGHRA and CDR2 is YSYEKL. This CDR3 contains 16 residues. The CDR3 DNA reads as TGCGCCAGCAGCCAAGCGCTAAGCGCGAACACCGGGGAGCTGTTTTTT. This encodes CASSQALSANTGELFF.

V is TRBV5-5 and J is TRBJ1-1; D unresolved. The germline V and J ends were trimmed by 2 bases and 4 bases, with 12 bases remaining between them. Per the germline V gene, CDR1 is SGHKS and CDR2 is YYEKEE (reference sequence). The CDR3 extends over 14 amino acids. The DNA of the CDR3 is TGTGCCAGCAGCTTCGAGTCCCTCGGCACTGAAGCTTTCTTT. Protein sequence: CASSFESLGTEAFF.

V and J are TRBV9 and TRBJ2-2; D uncertain. Germline V gene data show CDR1 as SGDLS and CDR2 as YYNGEE. The CDR3 has 15 residues. The ends were cut back, 0 bases at V and 1 base at J, with 7 bases in the middle. CDR3 sequence: CASSVVPRNTGELFF. DNA for the CDR3: TGTGCCAGCAGCGTAGTTCCTAGGAACACCGGGGAGCTGTTTTTT.

This rearrangement joins TRBV7-3 to TRBJ2-1, with 12 bases lining up with TRBD2. V lost 1 base, J lost 10 bases, and 14 bases stayed unmatched. Germline V gene lookup returns CDR1 SGHTA and CDR2 FQGTGA. CDR3 length: 18 residues. The CDR3 DNA reads TGTGCCAGCAGCTTAAGCCCGGAGGCTAGCGGGAGGGCGAGAGAGCAGTTCTTC. Translated: CASSLSPEASGRAREQFF.

This clone came up once. Other DNA sequences of this sample code for an identical CDR3. The chain employs TRBV19 and TRBJ2-7; D is undetermined. Germline V CDR1 and CDR2: LNHDA, SQIVND (reference sequence). The germline V and J ends were trimmed by 2 bases and 0 bases, with 8 bases remaining between them. This CDR3 spans 14 amino acids. CDR3 sequence reads: CASSIHDSSYEQYF. For the CDR3, the DNA is TGTGCCAGTAGTATACATGATAGCTCCTACGAGCAGTACTTC.

The chain uses TRBV29-1 and TRBJ2-5; 7 bases line up with TRBD2. The CDR3 sequence is 16 residues long. From germline, CDR1 is SQVTM and CDR2 ANQGSEA. The ends lost 3 bases at V and 0 bases at J; junction bases unmatched: 10. The CDR3 region has the DNA TGCAGCGTTGAGGGAGTAGCGGGCATGTACCAAGAGACCCAGTACTTC. This sequence encodes CSVEGVAGMYQETQYF.

The rearrangement uses TRBV12-1 and TRBJ2-1; whether TRBD2, the table's D call, matches the DNA was not checked. TRBV12-1 is listed as a pseudogene. The CDR3 runs to 14 residues. The CDR3 coding sequence is TGTGCCAGCAGCTGGGGCGGGAAATACAATGAGCAGTTCTTC. Its protein is CASSWGGKYNEQFF.

The rearrangement links TRBV19 to TRBJ2-1; TRBD2 matches at 8 bases. The CDR3 is 17 amino acids. V lost 5 bases to trimming and J lost 5 bases; unmatched junction nucleotides: 14. Germline lookup yields CDR1 LNHDA and CDR2 SQIVND (reference sequence). CDR3 in amino acids: CASSPLGIAGPNNEQFF. The CDR3 DNA is TGTGCCAGTAGTCCCCTGGGGATAGCGGGGCCCAACAATGAGCAGTTCTTC.